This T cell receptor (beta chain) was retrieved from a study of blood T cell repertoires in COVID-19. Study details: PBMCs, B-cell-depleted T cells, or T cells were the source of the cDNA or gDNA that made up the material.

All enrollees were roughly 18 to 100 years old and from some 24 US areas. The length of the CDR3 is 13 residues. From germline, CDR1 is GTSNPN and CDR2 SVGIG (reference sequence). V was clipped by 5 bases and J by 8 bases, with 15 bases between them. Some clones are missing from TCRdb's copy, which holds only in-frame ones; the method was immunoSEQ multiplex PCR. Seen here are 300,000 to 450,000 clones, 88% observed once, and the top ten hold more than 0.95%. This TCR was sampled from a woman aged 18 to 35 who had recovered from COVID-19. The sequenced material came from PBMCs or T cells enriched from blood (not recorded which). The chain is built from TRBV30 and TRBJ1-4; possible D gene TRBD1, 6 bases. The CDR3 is CAWGPGVGEKLFF. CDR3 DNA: TGTGCCTGGGGCCCAGGGGTGGGGGAAAAACTGTTTTTT.